One sample yielded the 12 T cell receptor beta chains listed below, sequenced in a study of T cells in Graves' hyperthyroidism and ophthalmopathy. Amplification of TCR beta CDR3 regions used RNA as the template. HTBI primers were used for first-round RT-PCR of the TCR CDR3. TCRdb reprocessed the multiplex PCR reads with MiXCR, giving one entry per CDR3 protein. The table has some 760,000 distinct CDR3 sequences, around 15% seen once. The sequencing sample was made of blood. Receptors originate from a woman younger than 30 with Graves' hyperthyroidism.

This clonotype has more than one count but fewer than ten. V usage is TRBV20-1 and J usage is TRBJ2-7; 7 nucleotides line up with TRBD1. V dropped 6 bases and J dropped 2; count of bases not matched to a gene: 10. The CDR3 length is 14 residues. The germline CDR1 and CDR2 sequences are DFQATT and SNEGSKA (reference sequence). The CDR3 here is CSASRRDRPYEQYF. DNA for the CDR3: TGCAGTGCGTCACGCCGGGACAGACCCTACGAGCAGTACTTC.

This clonotype was detected many times. The chain joins TRBV11-1 to TRBJ1-1, with 7 bases that match TRBD1. Germline values: CDR1 SGHAT, CDR2 FQDESV (reference sequence). V shed 5 bases and J 9 bases; nucleotides not matched to a gene: 15. The CDR3 length is 15 residues. CDR3: CASSRVRTGPFKAFF. In DNA, the CDR3 is TGTGCCAGCAGCAGAGTTAGGACAGGACCATTTAAAGCTTTCTTT.

The table lists this clonotype with many counts. Written as DNA, the CDR3 is TGTGCCAGCTCACCACCTGGCCAGCTTACACAGATCACGCAGTATTTT. Protein product: CASSPPGQLTQITQYF. The J gene is TRBJ2-3, the V gene TRBV18; no firm D call. CDR3 size: 16 residues. Germline-derived CDR1 and CDR2 are KGHSH and LQKENI. V shed 0 bases and J shed 9 bases, with 19 bases lying between them. Supplemented by reference TRBV18 and TRBJ2-3, the full variable domain reads NAGVMQNPRHLVRRRGQEARLRCSPMKGHSHVYWYRQLPEEGLKFMVYLQKENIIDESGMPKERFSAEFPKEGPSILRIQQVVRGDSAAYFCASSPPGQLTQITQYFGPGTRLTVL.

This clonotype was counted ten times or more. The chain is built from TRBV7-8 and TRBJ1-5; a possible D gene is TRBD1 (5 bases). This CDR3 is 16 amino acids long. The germline V gene has CDR1 SGHVS and CDR2 FQNEAQ. The V gene lost 1 base and the J gene lost 3 bases, with 13 bases spanning the gap. CDR3: CASSLDLWGDNQPQHF. CDR3 DNA: TGTGCCAGCAGCTTAGATCTGTGGGGGGACAATCAGCCCCAGCATTTT.

This chain uses TRBV5-6 with TRBJ1-3; D remains ambiguous. Trimming stripped 1 base from V and 0 bases from J, with 17 bases between. CDR1 is SGHDT, CDR2 YYEEEE, per germline. This CDR3 comprises 18 residues. This chain's CDR3 is CASSLLEGISHSGNTIYF. CDR3 in DNA: TGTGCCAGCAGCTTGTTGGAGGGCATCTCACACTCTGGAAACACCATATATTTT.

This clonotype appeared a few times. This chain joins TRBV12-3 or TRBV12-4 and TRBJ2-1; TRBD1 matches 12 bases. Losses at the gene ends were 4 bases for V and 9 bases for J; bases not matched to a gene: 4. CDR3 length: 14 amino acids. CDR3 loop: CASSWDRGLGEQFF. The CDR3, as DNA: TGTGCCAGCAGTTGGGACAGGGGGCTAGGTGAGCAGTTCTTC.

This clonotype occurred a few times. The V and J genes are TRBV20-1 and TRBJ2-3; maybe TRBD1 (6 bases). The CDR3 runs 13 residues. V lost 5 bases and J lost 2, with 11 bases in between. CDR1 and CDR2 (germline): DFQATT, SNEGSKA (reference sequence). As DNA, the CDR3 is TGCAGTGCTCGGGACACCAACACAGATACGCAGTATTTT. Protein: CSARDTNTDTQYF.

The sample holds many counts of this clonotype. The genes are TRBV29-1 and TRBJ1-1; maybe TRBD1 (6 bases). The CDR3 consists of 14 residues. The germline V gene encodes CDR1 SQVTM and CDR2 ANQGSEA. Trimming took 4 bases from V and 4 from J, leaving 16 bases between them. CDR3 protein: CSVGGGGGGTEAFF. The CDR3 DNA sequence: TGCAGCGTTGGGGGTGGAGGGGGGGGCACTGAAGCTTTCTTT.

V and J are TRBV19 and TRBJ1-1; D is possibly TRBD1 (6 bases). The germline CDR1 and CDR2 sequences are LNHDA and SQIVND (reference sequence). The CDR3 length is 12 residues. V lost 8 bases and J 8 bases, leaving 15 bases between the germline ends. CDR3 region: CASFLGGSEAFF. CDR3 DNA sequence: TGTGCCAGTTTTTTAGGGGGTTCCGAAGCTTTCTTT.

This clonotype was found a few times. The chain recombines TRBV6-2 or TRBV6-3 with TRBJ2-7; 7 nucleotides match TRBD1. This CDR3 spans 16 amino acids. V trimming: 5 bases; J trimming: 0 bases; junction bases outside the gene matches: 10. CDR1 is MNHEY, CDR2 SVGEGT, per germline. In DNA form, the CDR3 reads TGTGCCAGCAGTCGAGCGGACAGGTCCTTCTCCTACGAGCAGTACTTC. This gives the protein CASSRADRSFSYEQYF.

This chain joins TRBV4-3 and TRBJ1-6, with 7 nucleotides matching TRBD1. CDR3 size: 17 residues. V lost 1 base and J lost 9; bases outside the gene matches: 12. In germline, CDR1 is LGHNA, CDR2 YSLEER. CDR3: CASSQALRQGSSSPLHF. The CDR3 coding sequence is TGCGCCAGCAGCCAAGCCCTTCGACAGGGCTCAAGTTCACCCCTCCACTTT.

The chain joins TRBV10-3 to TRBJ2-7; tentative D call: TRBD1 (5 bases). Germline V CDR1 and CDR2: ENHRY, SYGVKD. V was pared by 1 base and J by 5 bases, with 15 bases between. The CDR3 consists of 15 residues. In DNA form, the CDR3 reads TGTGCCATCAGTGAGTGGGGCAGGGATGCGAACGAGCAGTACTTC. Protein product: CAISEWGRDANEQYF.